This paragraph reports one TCR beta chain. Antigen specificity is unknown. Other DNA sequences within the sample encode an identical CDR3. The data stem from a study of T cell clones after liver transplantation. Study background: Apart from a few HCV-positive recipients, transplants were for non-autoimmune, non-viral reasons. Tolerance: complete withdrawal held at least one year, liver enzymes staying within twice normal.

Findings and caveats of the study: In 5 of 8 subjects, circulating graft-donor-reactive CD4 TCRbeta sequences fell significantly after transplant.

This CDR3 comprises 14 residues. V gave up 10 bases and J gave up 1 base, with 17 bases separating them. Germline lookup yields CDR1 LNHDA and CDR2 SQIVND (reference sequence). Sequencing was performed with immunoSEQ multiplex PCR; in TCRdb, only in-frame clones are kept and a portion is missing. The sample gives approximately 8,800 clones, about 79% of which show up once; approximately 18% is in the top ten. This clonotype originated in a human donor who received a liver transplant. Sequenced here: CD8+ T cells from blood, sampled before liver transplant. The chain combines TRBV19 with TRBJ2-7; tentative D call: TRBD2 (6 bases). CDR3 bases: TGTGCCACTACCGGGGGACCGGGGTCCTACGAGCAGTACTTC. It encodes CATTGGPGSYEQYF.